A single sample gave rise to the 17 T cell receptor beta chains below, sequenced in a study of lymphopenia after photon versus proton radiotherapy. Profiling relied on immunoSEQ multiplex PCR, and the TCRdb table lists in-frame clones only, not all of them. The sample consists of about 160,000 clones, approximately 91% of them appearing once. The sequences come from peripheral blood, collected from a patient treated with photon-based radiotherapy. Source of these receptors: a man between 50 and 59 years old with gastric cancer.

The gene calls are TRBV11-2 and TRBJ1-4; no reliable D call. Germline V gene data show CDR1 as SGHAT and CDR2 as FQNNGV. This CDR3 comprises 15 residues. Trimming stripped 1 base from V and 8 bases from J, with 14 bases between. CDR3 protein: CASSLVGGDGEKLFF. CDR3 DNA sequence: TGTGCCAGCAGCTTAGTTGGAGGAGACGGGGAAAAACTGTTTTTT.

CDR3 region: CASGRGVSEQYF. The DNA for the CDR3 is TGTGCCAGCGGGCGGGGAGTTTCCGAGCAGTACTTC. The rearrangement joins TRBV7-9 to TRBJ2-7; D perhaps matches TRBD2 (6 bases). V was trimmed by 8 bases and J by 6 bases, leaving 14 bases between them. The CDR3 extends over 12 amino acids. CDR1 is SEHNR and CDR2 is FQNEAQ in the germline V gene (reference sequence).

The CDR3 reads CASRSTGTGSYEQYF. The CDR3 nucleotides read TGTGCCAGCAGGTCGACCGGGACAGGCTCCTACGAGCAGTACTTC. The chain links TRBV6-5 to TRBJ2-7; 8 bases agree with TRBD1. The CDR3 is made up of 15 amino acids. V gave up 6 bases and J gave up 0 bases; unmatched junction bases: 7. Germline V gene sequence: CDR1 MNHEY, CDR2 SVGAGI.

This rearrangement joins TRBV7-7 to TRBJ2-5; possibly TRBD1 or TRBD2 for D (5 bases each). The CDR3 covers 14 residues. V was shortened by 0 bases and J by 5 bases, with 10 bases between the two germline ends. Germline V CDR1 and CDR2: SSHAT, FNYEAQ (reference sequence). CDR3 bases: TGTGCCAGCAGCTTAGCGGGGGAATGGGAGACCCAGTACTTC. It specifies CASSLAGEWETQYF.

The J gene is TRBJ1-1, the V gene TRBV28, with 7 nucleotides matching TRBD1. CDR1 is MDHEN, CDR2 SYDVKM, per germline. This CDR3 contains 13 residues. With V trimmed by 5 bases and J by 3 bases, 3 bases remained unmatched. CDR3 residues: CASSTGQDTEAFF. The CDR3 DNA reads TGTGCCAGCAGTACCGGACAGGACACTGAAGCTTTCTTT. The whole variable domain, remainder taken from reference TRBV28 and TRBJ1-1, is DVKVTQSSRYLVKRTGEKVFLECVQDMDHENMFWYRQDPGLGLRLIYFSYDVKMKEKGDIPEGYSVSREKKERFSLILESASTNQTSMYLCASSTGQDTEAFFGQGTRLTVV.

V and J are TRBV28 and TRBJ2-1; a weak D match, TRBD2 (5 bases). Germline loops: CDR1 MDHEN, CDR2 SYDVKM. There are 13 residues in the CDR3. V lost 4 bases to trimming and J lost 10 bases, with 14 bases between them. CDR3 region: CASSSRLRGEQFF. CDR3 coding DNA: TGTGCCAGCAGTTCCCGACTCCGGGGAGAGCAGTTCTTC.

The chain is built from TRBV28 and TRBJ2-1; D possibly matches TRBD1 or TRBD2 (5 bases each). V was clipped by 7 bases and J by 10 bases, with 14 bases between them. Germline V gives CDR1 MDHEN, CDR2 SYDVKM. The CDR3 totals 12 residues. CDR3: CASTPTGREQFF. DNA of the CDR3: TGTGCCAGCACCCCTACGGGGCGGGAGCAGTTCTTC. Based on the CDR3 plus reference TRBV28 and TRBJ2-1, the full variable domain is DVKVTQSSRYLVKRTGEKVFLECVQDMDHENMFWYRQDPGLGLRLIYFSYDVKMKEKGDIPEGYSVSREKKERFSLILESASTNQTSMYLCASTPTGREQFFGPGTRLTVL.

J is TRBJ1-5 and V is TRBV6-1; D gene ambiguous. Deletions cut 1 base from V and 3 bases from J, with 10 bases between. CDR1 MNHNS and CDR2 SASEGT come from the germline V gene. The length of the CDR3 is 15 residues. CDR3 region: CASSEGVSPNQPQHF. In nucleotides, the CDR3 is TGTGCCAGCAGTGAAGGAGTCAGTCCCAATCAGCCCCAGCATTTT.

CDR3 in DNA: TGTGCCAGCAGCCGGGACAGTGGGGAGACCCAGTACTTC. Translating gives CASSRDSGETQYF. J is TRBJ2-5 and V is TRBV7-7; 7 nucleotides agree with TRBD1. Germline values: CDR1 SSHAT, CDR2 FNYEAQ (reference sequence). With 5 bases clipped from V and 5 bases from J, the junction kept 5 bases outside the gene matches. This CDR3 has 13 residues.

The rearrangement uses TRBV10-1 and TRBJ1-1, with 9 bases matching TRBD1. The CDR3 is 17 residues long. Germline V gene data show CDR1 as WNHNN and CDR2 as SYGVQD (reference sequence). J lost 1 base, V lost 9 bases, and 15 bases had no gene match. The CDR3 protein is CARSTGTGSKGNTEAFF. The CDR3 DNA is TGCGCCAGGTCGACCGGGACAGGGTCGAAGGGGAACACTGAAGCTTTCTTT.

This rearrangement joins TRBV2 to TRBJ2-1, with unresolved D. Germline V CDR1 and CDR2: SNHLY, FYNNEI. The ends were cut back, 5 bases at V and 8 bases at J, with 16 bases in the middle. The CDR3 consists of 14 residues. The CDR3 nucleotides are TGTGCCAGCAGTTATTCGATCGTTGTCGATGAGCAGTTCTTC. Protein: CASSYSIVVDEQFF.

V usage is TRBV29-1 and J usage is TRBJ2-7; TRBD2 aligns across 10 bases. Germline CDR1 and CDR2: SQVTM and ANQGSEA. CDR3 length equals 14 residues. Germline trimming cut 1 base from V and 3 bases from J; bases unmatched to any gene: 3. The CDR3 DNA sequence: TGCAGCGTTGAAGGGACTAGCGGAGTCTACGAGCAGTACTTC. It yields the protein CSVEGTSGVYEQYF.

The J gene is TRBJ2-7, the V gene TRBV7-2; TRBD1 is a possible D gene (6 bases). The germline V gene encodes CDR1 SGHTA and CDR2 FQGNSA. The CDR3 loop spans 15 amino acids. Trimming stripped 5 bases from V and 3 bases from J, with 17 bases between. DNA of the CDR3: TGTGCCAGCAGCCTCCGACAGGCGCCTAACTACGAGCAGTACTTC. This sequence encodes CASSLRQAPNYEQYF.

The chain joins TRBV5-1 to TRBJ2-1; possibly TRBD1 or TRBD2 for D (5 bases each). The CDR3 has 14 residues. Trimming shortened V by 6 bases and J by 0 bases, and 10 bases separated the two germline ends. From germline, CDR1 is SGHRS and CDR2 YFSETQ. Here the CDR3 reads CASMWDASYNEQFF. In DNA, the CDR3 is TGCGCCAGCATGTGGGACGCCTCCTACAATGAGCAGTTCTTC.

CDR3 residues: CASSPRTSGNEQYF. The CDR3 bases are TGCGCCAGCAGCCCGAGGACTAGCGGCAACGAGCAGTACTTC. The J gene is TRBJ2-7, the V gene TRBV5-1; 10 bases agree with TRBD2. The trim removed 4 bases at V and 5 bases at J, leaving 6 bases unmatched. CDR3 size: 14 residues. Germline CDR1 and CDR2: SGHRS and YFSETQ.

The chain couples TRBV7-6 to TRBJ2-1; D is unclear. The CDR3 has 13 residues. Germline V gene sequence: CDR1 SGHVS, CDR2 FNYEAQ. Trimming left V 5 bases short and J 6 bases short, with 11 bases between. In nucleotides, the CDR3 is TGTGCCAGCAGCCCTGTGCCCTCCAATGAGCAGTTCTTC. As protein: CASSPVPSNEQFF.

CDR3 coding DNA: TGTGCCACCATTACACCGACTAGCGGGGGGAACACCGGGGAGCTGTTTTTT. This encodes CATITPTSGGNTGELFF. V gene TRBV11-3 combines with J gene TRBJ2-2; 12 bases map to TRBD2. Per germline, CDR1 SGHNT and CDR2 YENEEA. V lost 10 bases and J lost 1; bases outside the gene matches: 10. This CDR3 has 17 residues.